The source of this T cell receptor (beta chain) is a study of identical twins. Overall study findings and caveats: Its conclusions, products of cross-sectional statistical analysis, did not come from following the same donors.

The germline V and J ends were trimmed by 5 bases and 6 bases, with 11 bases remaining between them. The germline V gene encodes CDR1 SEHNR and CDR2 FQNEAQ (reference sequence). CDR3 length: 13 amino acids. TCRdb fed the 5' RACE reads into MiXCR, producing one record per CDR3 protein. The sample comprises approximately 300,000 distinct CDR3 sequences, less than 9.5% of which are singletons, and 7% to 8.5% rests with the top ten. This clonotype showed up just a few times. Its antigen is not known. This same sample was also part of a study on yellow fever vaccine responses in identical twins.

The sequencing input was CD8+ T cells sorted from blood. The receptor was derived from a woman under 30 in good health. This chain joins TRBV7-9 and TRBJ1-5, with D perhaps matching TRBD1 (6 bases). The CDR3 DNA is TGTGCCAGCAGCCCTCCAGGGGCTCAGCCCCAGCATTTT. Its protein is CASSPPGAQPQHF.